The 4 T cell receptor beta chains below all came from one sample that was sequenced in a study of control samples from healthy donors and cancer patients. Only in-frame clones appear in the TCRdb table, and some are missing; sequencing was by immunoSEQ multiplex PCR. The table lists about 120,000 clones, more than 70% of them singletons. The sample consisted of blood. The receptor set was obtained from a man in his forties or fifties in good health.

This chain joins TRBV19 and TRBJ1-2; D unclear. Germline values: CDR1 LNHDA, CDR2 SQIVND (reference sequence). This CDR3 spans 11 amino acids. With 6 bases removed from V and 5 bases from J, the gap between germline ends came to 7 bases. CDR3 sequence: CASRNSYGYTF. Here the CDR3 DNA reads TGTGCCAGTAGAAATAGTTATGGCTACACCTTC. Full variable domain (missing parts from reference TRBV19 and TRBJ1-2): DGGITQSPKYLFRKEGQNVTLSCEQNLNHDAMYWYRQDPGQGLRLIYYSQIVNDFQKGDIAEGYSVSREKKESFPLTVTSAQKNPTAFYLCASRNSYGYTFGSGTRLTVV.

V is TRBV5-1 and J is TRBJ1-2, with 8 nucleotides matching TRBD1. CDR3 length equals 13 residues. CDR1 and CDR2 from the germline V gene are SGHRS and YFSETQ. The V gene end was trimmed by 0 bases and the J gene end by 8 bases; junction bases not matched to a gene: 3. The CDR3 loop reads CASSLGTGLGYTF. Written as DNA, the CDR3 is TGCGCCAGCAGCTTGGGGACAGGGTTAGGCTACACCTTC.

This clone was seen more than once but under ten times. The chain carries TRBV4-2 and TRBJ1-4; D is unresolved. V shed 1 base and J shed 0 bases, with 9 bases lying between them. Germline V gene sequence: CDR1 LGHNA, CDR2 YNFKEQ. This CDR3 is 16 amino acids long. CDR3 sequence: CASSQALQATNEKLFF. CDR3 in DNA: TGTGCCAGCAGCCAAGCCTTGCAGGCAACTAATGAAAAACTGTTTTTT.

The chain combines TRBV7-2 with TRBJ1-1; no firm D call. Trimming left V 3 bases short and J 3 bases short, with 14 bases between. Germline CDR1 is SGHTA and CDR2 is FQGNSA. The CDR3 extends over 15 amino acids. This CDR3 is CASSFNFGVYTEAFF. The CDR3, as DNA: TGTGCCAGCAGCTTCAATTTCGGGGTCTACACTGAAGCTTTCTTT.